A single sample gave rise to the 12 T cell receptor beta chains below, sequenced in a study of chemoradiotherapy in HPV16-positive cancers. Clones were sequenced by immunoSEQ multiplex PCR, and TCRdb holds only the in-frame ones, with some missing. The sample holds about 14,000 clones, 89% seen once. Source: tumor tissue, taken from a patient who underwent chemoradiotherapy. Receptor source: a human donor with HPV-associated anogenital cancer.

This clone was detected a few times. The J gene is TRBJ1-1, the V gene TRBV7-3; D is ambiguous. There are 13 residues in the CDR3. The V gene's germline CDR1 is SGHTA and CDR2 FQGTGA. Trimming took off 6 bases at V and 1 base at J, with 9 bases between the two ends. The CDR3 sequence: CASSRTRNTEAFF. The CDR3 DNA reads as TGTGCCAGCAGTCGTACTCGGAACACTGAAGCTTTCTTT.

The chain joins TRBV10-3 to TRBJ2-5; 8 nucleotides agree with TRBD1. V shed 6 bases and J 4 bases; nucleotides not matched to a gene: 13. Germline assignment: CDR1 ENHRY and CDR2 SYGVKD. The CDR3 spans 16 residues. CDR3 sequence reads: CAISYLGQGEGETQYF. The CDR3 DNA reads TGTGCCATCAGCTACCTCGGACAGGGCGAGGGAGAGACCCAGTACTTC.

V gene TRBV18 combines with J gene TRBJ1-5; D perhaps matches TRBD1 (5 bases). The germline V gene has CDR1 KGHSH and CDR2 LQKENI. This CDR3 is built from 15 residues. V shed 4 bases and J shed 5 bases, with 15 bases lying between them. CDR3 sequence: CASSQQETSYQPQHF. CDR3 DNA sequence: TGTGCCAGCTCACAACAGGAAACTTCTTATCAGCCCCAGCATTTT.

The CDR3 loop is CASSLRNLGSYEQYF. The CDR3 nucleotides read TGTGCCAGCAGCTTACGGAACCTGGGATCCTACGAGCAGTACTTC. The chain uses TRBV11-3 and TRBJ2-7; D unclear. Trimming took off 2 bases at V and 1 base at J, with 12 bases between the two ends. This CDR3 has 15 residues. Germline loops: CDR1 SGHNT, CDR2 YENEEA.

The CDR3, as DNA: TGTGCCTGGAGTGTAGGGGATGAGCAGTTCTTC. Amino acid sequence: CAWSVGDEQFF. The chain recombines TRBV30 with TRBJ2-1, with D perhaps matching TRBD1 (5 bases). Germline-derived CDR1 and CDR2 are GTSNPN and SVGIG (reference sequence). CDR3 length: 11 residues. Trimming cost V 0 bases and J 8 bases, with 5 bases left between them. Supplemented by reference TRBV30 and TRBJ2-1, the full variable domain reads SQTIHQWPATLVQPVGSPLSLECTVEGTSNPNLYWYRQAAGRGLQLLFYSVGIGQISSEVPQNLSASRPQDRQFILSSKKLLLSDSGFYLCAWSVGDEQFFGPGTRLTVL.

CDR3: CASSLLEDQPQHF. The CDR3 bases are TGTGCCAGCTCACTCCTAGAGGATCAGCCCCAGCATTTT. The rearrangement uses TRBV18 and TRBJ1-5; unclear D gene. Germline CDR1 KGHSH, CDR2 LQKENI. The CDR3 loop spans 13 amino acids. Trimming took off 4 bases at V and 5 bases at J, with 9 bases between the two ends. Looking up the rest from reference TRBV18 and TRBJ1-5 gives the full variable domain: NAGVMQNPRHLVRRRGQEARLRCSPMKGHSHVYWYRQLPEEGLKFMVYLQKENIIDESGMPKERFSAEFPKEGPSILRIQQVVRGDSAAYFCASSLLEDQPQHFGDGTRLSIL.

The V call is TRBV2, the J call TRBJ2-5, with no clear D. CDR3 length equals 12 residues. Looked up from germline, CDR1 is SNHLY and CDR2 is FYNNEI. V was pared by 2 bases and J by 6 bases, with 7 bases between. As DNA, the CDR3 is TGTGCCAGCAGTGAAACCCTCAAGACCCAGTACTTC. It specifies CASSETLKTQYF. The whole variable domain, remainder taken from reference TRBV2 and TRBJ2-5, is EPEVTQTPSHQVTQMGQEVILRCVPISNHLYFYWYRQILGQKVEFLVSFYNNEISEKSEIFDDQFSVERPDGSNFTLKIRSTKLEDSAMYFCASSETLKTQYFGPGTRLLVL.

The chain links TRBV5-1 to TRBJ2-3; D perhaps matches TRBD2 (6 bases). Trimming left V 4 bases short and J 2 bases short, with 14 bases between. The CDR3 sequence is 15 residues long. The V gene's germline CDR1 is SGHRS and CDR2 YFSETQ. The CDR3: CASSPGSENTDTQYF. The CDR3 bases are TGCGCCAGCAGCCCCGGGAGTGAGAACACAGATACGCAGTATTTT.

The V and J genes are TRBV2 and TRBJ2-2, with D maybe TRBD1 (6 bases). This CDR3 comprises 16 residues. Germline values: CDR1 SNHLY, CDR2 FYNNEI. V dropped 5 bases and J dropped 3 bases, with 16 bases sitting between them. CDR3: CASSFQGLDDTGELFF. DNA for the CDR3: TGTGCCAGCAGTTTCCAGGGGCTCGATGACACCGGGGAGCTGTTTTTT.

CDR3 sequence reads: CASSLNPEINNEQFF. CDR3 DNA sequence: TGTGCCAGCAGCCTTAATCCAGAAATTAACAATGAGCAGTTCTTC. The chain joins TRBV6-1 to TRBJ2-1; D ambiguous. Trimming removed 6 bases at V and 5 bases at J, with 17 bases between. From germline, CDR1 is MNHNS and CDR2 SASEGT. This CDR3 spans 15 amino acids.

V gene TRBV6-5 combines with J gene TRBJ1-1; maybe TRBD1 (6 bases). V was clipped by 8 bases and J by 1 base, with 17 bases between them. The germline gives CDR1 MNHEY, CDR2 SVGAGI. The CDR3 is made up of 15 amino acids. The CDR3 region is CASVPLQGSNTEAFF. In nucleotides, the CDR3 is TGTGCCAGCGTACCCCTACAGGGTTCGAACACTGAAGCTTTCTTT.

This sequence joins TRBV20-1 and TRBJ2-5; D is ambiguous. V lost 3 bases and J 2 bases, leaving 4 bases between the germline ends. The CDR3 is 11 residues long. Germline V lookup: CDR1 DFQATT, CDR2 SNEGSKA (reference sequence). The CDR3 coding sequence is TGCAGTGCTAGTTGGCAAGAGACCCAGTACTTC. Amino acids: CSASWQETQYF.